The 15 T cell receptor beta chains below all came from one sample that was sequenced in a study of T cells in Graves' hyperthyroidism and ophthalmopathy. The CDR3 regions of TCR beta were amplified from RNA transcripts. TCR CDR3 regions were first amplified by RT-PCR with HTBI primers. From the multiplex PCR reads, TCRdb called clonotypes with MiXCR, one entry per CDR3 protein. The sample shows 500,000 or so distinct CDR3 sequences, roughly 15% of them seen only once. Material: blood. These receptors all stem from a young woman with Graves' ophthalmopathy.

This clonotype was seen a handful of times. V usage is TRBV7-9 and J usage is TRBJ2-7, with D possibly being TRBD2 (5 bases). Germline values: CDR1 SEHNR, CDR2 FQNEAQ (reference sequence). Trimming stripped 2 bases from V and 2 bases from J, with 16 bases between. The CDR3 spans 16 residues. The CDR3 is CASSLTGSRKPYEQYF. CDR3 sequence (DNA): TGTGCCAGCAGCTTAACGGGGTCTCGTAAACCCTACGAGCAGTACTTC.

This clonotype occurred a few times. The chain joins TRBV11-2 to TRBJ2-1, with 12 bases that match TRBD2. The trim removed 1 base at V and 8 bases at J, leaving 6 bases unmatched. The CDR3 sequence is 16 residues long. Per germline, CDR1 SGHAT and CDR2 FQNNGV. DNA for the CDR3: TGTGCCAGCAGCTTAGGGGGCCTAGCGGGAGGGGATGAGCAGTTCTTC. This gives the protein CASSLGGLAGGDEQFF. The full variable domain, completed using reference TRBV11-2 and TRBJ2-1, is EAGVAQSPRYKIIEKRQSVAFWCNPISGHATLYWYQQILGQGPKLLIQFQNNGVVDDSQLPKDRFSAERLKGVDSTLKIQPAKLEDSAVYLCASSLGGLAGGDEQFFGPGTRLTVL.

The gene calls are TRBV5-8 and TRBJ1-5; TRBD1 aligns across 7 bases. J lost 6 bases, V lost 1 base, and 10 bases had no gene match. CDR1 is SGHTS and CDR2 is YDEGEE in the germline V gene. The CDR3 has 16 residues. The chain's CDR3 is CASSLPLTGIGQPQHF. The CDR3, as DNA: TGTGCCAGCAGCTTGCCCCTGACAGGGATTGGTCAGCCCCAGCATTTT.

As concerns this clonotype: A much larger clone sits a single nucleotide away, making a read error possible. Since no conserved phenylalanine or tryptophan closes the CDR3, a read error is the likely cause. V usage is TRBV28 and J usage is TRBJ1-1, with no clear D. Germline V gene lookup returns CDR1 MDHEN and CDR2 SYDVKM. The CDR3 runs to 14 residues. The V gene lost 5 bases and the J gene lost 0 bases, with 10 bases spanning the gap. CDR3 in DNA: TGTGCCAGCAGTCCCCTAGGGATGAACACTGAAGCTTTCATT. This codes for CASSPLGMNTEAFI.

This clonotype was seen a few times. This chain joins TRBV5-6 and TRBJ1-4, with 8 bases fitting TRBD1. This CDR3 comprises 15 residues. Germline CDR1 SGHDT, CDR2 YYEEEE. V was pared by 3 bases and J by 7 bases, with 8 bases of the junction left unmatched. The CDR3 bases are TGTGCCAGCAGCTCCCCAACAGGGGGAGGTGAAAAACTGTTTTTT. This translates into CASSSPTGGGEKLFF.

This chain links TRBV27 with TRBJ1-1; D is uncertain. V lost 8 bases, J lost 7 bases, and 11 bases lay in between. The V gene's germline CDR1 is MNHEY and CDR2 SMNVEV (reference sequence). The CDR3 sequence is 11 residues long. The CDR3, as DNA: TGTGCCAGCGGACCATGGAGTGAAGCTTTCTTT. It translates to CASGPWSEAFF.

The rearrangement links TRBV5-4 to TRBJ2-3; 10 nucleotides agree with TRBD2. Germline loops: CDR1 SGHNT, CDR2 YYREEE (reference sequence). The trim removed 4 bases at V and 5 bases at J, leaving 7 bases unmatched. The CDR3 runs to 15 residues. In DNA, the CDR3 is TGTGCCAGCAGCCTAAGCGGGAGGGCCAAAGATACGCAGTATTTT. Its translation is CASSLSGRAKDTQYF.

The chain carries TRBV5-6 and TRBJ2-2, with 8 bases aligning to TRBD1. Per germline, CDR1 SGHDT and CDR2 YYEEEE. This CDR3 has 16 amino acids. J lost 4 bases, V lost 2 bases, and 7 bases had no gene match. As DNA, the CDR3 is TGTGCCAGCAGCTTAATCGGACAGGGAGTCACCGGGGAGCTGTTTTTT. Protein: CASSLIGQGVTGELFF. The full variable domain, its missing parts supplied by reference TRBV5-6 and TRBJ2-2, is DAGVTQSPTHLIKTRGQQVTLRCSPKSGHDTVSWYQQALGQGPQFIFQYYEEEERQRGNFPDRFSGHQFPNYSSELNVNALLLGDSALYLCASSLIGQGVTGELFFGEGSRLTVL.

The chain couples TRBV9 to TRBJ1-1; D call uncertain. The length of the CDR3 is 15 residues. Germline V lookup: CDR1 SGDLS, CDR2 YYNGEE. The ends were cut back, 0 bases at V and 1 base at J, with 10 bases in the middle. CDR3 amino acids: CASSVDFHPNTEAFF. CDR3 nucleotide sequence: TGTGCCAGCAGCGTAGATTTCCACCCGAACACTGAAGCTTTCTTT. The complete variable domain, with remaining parts taken from reference TRBV9 and TRBJ1-1, reads DSGVTQTPKHLITATGQRVTLRCSPRSGDLSVYWYQQSLDQGLQFLIQYYNGEERAKGNILERFSAQQFPDLHSELNLSSLELGDSALYFCASSVDFHPNTEAFFGQGTRLTVV.

This clonotype was found a few times. The rearrangement uses TRBV28 and TRBJ2-2; D possibly corresponds to TRBD1 (6 bases). CDR1 and CDR2 (germline): MDHEN, SYDVKM. V was pared by 5 bases and J by 5 bases, with 12 bases between. The CDR3 runs to 14 residues. The CDR3 loop is CASSPTGRTGELFF. DNA of the CDR3: TGTGCCAGCAGTCCAACAGGGAGAACCGGGGAGCTGTTTTTT.

This clonotype occurred many times. This chain connects TRBV7-3 to TRBJ2-1; 10 positions match TRBD2. The CDR3 length is 15 residues. Germline assignment: CDR1 SGHTA and CDR2 FQGTGA. V shed 4 bases and J 8 bases; nucleotides not matched to a gene: 8. The CDR3 loop reads CASSWSGGALDEQFF. The CDR3 DNA reads as TGTGCCAGCAGCTGGAGCGGGGGGGCTTTGGATGAGCAGTTCTTC. The full variable domain, its missing parts supplied by reference TRBV7-3 and TRBJ2-1, is GAGVSQTPSNKVTEKGKYVELRCDPISGHTALYWYRQSLGQGPEFLIYFQGTGAADDSGLPNDRFFAVRPEGSVSTLKIQRTERGDSAVYLCASSWSGGALDEQFFGPGTRLTVL.

This chain connects TRBV6-1 to TRBJ1-6; TRBD1 aligns across 7 bases. The ends lost 10 bases at V and 7 bases at J; junction bases unmatched: 7. CDR1 and CDR2 (germline): MNHNS, SASEGT. The CDR3 contains 13 residues. The CDR3 nucleotides are TGTGCCACCGGACGAGGGGGCAATTCACCCCTCCACTTT. Encoded protein: CATGRGGNSPLHF.

The sample holds many counts of this clonotype. The chain is built from TRBV7-2 and TRBJ2-7, with D possibly being TRBD2 (7 bases). The germline V and J ends were trimmed by 1 base and 3 bases, with 13 bases remaining between them. The CDR3 has 15 amino acids. Germline-derived CDR1 and CDR2 are SGHTA and FQGNSA. The CDR3 DNA is TGTGCCAGCAGCTTAGACCGGGGGGCCAGCTACGAGCAGTACTTC. It translates to CASSLDRGASYEQYF.

The chain couples TRBV7-6 to TRBJ1-3, with D hard to call. Germline values: CDR1 SGHVS, CDR2 FNYEAQ. The CDR3 covers 15 residues. V shed 7 bases and J shed 0 bases, with 13 bases lying between them. The CDR3 sequence is CASIAGSSSGNTIYF. CDR3 in DNA: TGTGCCAGCATAGCGGGGTCAAGCTCTGGAAACACCATATATTTT.

This sequence joins TRBV7-9 and TRBJ1-1; D is perhaps TRBD1 (5 bases). With 3 bases removed from V and 8 bases from J, the gap between germline ends came to 13 bases. Per germline, CDR1 SEHNR and CDR2 FQNEAQ (reference sequence). The CDR3 runs to 13 residues. The CDR3 region is CASSLYATEEAFF. CDR3 DNA sequence: TGTGCCAGCAGCTTGTATGCGACAGAAGAAGCTTTCTTT.